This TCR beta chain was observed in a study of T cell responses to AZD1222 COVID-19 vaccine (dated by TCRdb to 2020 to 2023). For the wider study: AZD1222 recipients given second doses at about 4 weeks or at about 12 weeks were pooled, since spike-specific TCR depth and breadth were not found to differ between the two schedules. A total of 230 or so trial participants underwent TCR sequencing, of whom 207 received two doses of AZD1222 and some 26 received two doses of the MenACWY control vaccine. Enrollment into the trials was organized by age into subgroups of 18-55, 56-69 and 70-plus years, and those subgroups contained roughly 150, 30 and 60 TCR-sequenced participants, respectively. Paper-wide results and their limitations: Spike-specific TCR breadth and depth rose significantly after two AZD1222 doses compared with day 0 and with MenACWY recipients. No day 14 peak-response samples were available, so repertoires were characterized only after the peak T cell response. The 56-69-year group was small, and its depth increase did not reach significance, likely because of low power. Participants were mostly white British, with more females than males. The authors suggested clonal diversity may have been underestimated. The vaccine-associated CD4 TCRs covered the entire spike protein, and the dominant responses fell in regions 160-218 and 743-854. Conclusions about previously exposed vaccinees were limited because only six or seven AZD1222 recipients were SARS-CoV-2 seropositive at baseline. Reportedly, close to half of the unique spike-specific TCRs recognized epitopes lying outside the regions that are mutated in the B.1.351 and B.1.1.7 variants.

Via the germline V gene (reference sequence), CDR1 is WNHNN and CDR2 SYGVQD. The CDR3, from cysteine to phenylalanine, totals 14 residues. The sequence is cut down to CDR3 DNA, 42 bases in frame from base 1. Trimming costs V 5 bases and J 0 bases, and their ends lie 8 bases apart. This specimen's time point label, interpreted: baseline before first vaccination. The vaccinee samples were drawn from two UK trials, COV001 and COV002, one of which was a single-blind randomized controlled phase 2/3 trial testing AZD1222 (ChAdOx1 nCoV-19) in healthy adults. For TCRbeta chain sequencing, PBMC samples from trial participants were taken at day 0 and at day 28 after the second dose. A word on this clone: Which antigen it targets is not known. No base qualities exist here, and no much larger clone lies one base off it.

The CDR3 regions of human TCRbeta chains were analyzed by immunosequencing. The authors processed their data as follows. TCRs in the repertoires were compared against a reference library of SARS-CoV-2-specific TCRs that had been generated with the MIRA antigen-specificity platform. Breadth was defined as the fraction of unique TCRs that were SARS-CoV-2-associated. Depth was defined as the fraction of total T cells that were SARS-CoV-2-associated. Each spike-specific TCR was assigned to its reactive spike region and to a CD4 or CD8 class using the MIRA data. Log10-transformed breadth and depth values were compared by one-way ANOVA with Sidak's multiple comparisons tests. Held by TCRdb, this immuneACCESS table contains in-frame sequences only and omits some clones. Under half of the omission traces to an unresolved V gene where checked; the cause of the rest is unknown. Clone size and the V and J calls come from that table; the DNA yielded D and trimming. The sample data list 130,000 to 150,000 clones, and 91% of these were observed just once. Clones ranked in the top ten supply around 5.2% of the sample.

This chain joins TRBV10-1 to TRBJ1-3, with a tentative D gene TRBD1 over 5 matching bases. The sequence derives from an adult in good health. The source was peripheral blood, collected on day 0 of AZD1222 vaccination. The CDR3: CASSSGFSGNTIYF. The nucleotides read TGCGCCAGCAGTTCAGGGTTCTCTGGAAACACCATATATTTT.